These 14 T cell receptor beta chains originate from one sample sequenced in a study of Ad26.COV2.S vaccination and SARS-CoV-2 variants. As for treatment: around 19 received Ad26.COV2.S at low or high dose, single or two shots; 5 received placebo; per-sample allocation not given. After the first vaccine or placebo injection, samples were drawn on day 63. Only in-frame clones appear in the TCRdb table, and some are missing; sequencing was by immunoSEQ multiplex PCR. The sample shows 300,000 to 500,000 clones, approximately 90% of them seen only once. The starting material was peripheral blood, obtained in a trial of Ad26.COV2.S vaccine versus placebo. These receptors all stem from a person aged 18 to 65 who received the Ad26.COV2.S COVID-19 vaccine or a placebo.

As concerns this clone: This sample includes further DNA sequences coding for the same CDR3. The chain is built from TRBV5-1 and TRBJ1-4, with D possibly TRBD1 on 5 matching bases. The CDR3 length is 14 residues. The germline V gene has CDR1 SGHRS and CDR2 YFSETQ. Trimming removed 4 bases at V and 5 bases at J, with 12 bases between. DNA of the CDR3: TGCGCCAGCAGCCTCGGGGCCCTAAATGAAAAACTGTTTTTT. Translated: CASSLGALNEKLFF. Combining the CDR3 with reference TRBV5-1 and TRBJ1-4 gives the whole variable domain KAGVTQTPRYLIKTRGQQVTLSCSPISGHRSVSWYQQTPGQGLQFLFEYFSETQRNKGNFPGRFSGRQFSNSRSEMNVSTLELGDSALYLCASSLGALNEKLFFGSGTQLSVL.

The rearrangement links TRBV5-6 to TRBJ1-1, with TRBD1 matching over 10 bases. Losses at the gene ends were 2 bases for V and 3 bases for J; bases not matched to a gene: 4. The CDR3 totals 15 residues. The V gene's germline CDR1 is SGHDT and CDR2 YYEEEE. The CDR3 nucleotides are TGTGCCAGCAGCTTCCGGGACAGGGGCTACACTGAAGCTTTCTTT. Its translation is CASSFRDRGYTEAFF.

This chain links TRBV10-3 with TRBJ2-7, with D maybe TRBD2 (6 bases). This CDR3 region has 15 residues. Germline V lookup: CDR1 ENHRY, CDR2 SYGVKD. V lost 5 bases, J lost 2 bases, and 16 bases lay in between. CDR3 region: CAISQEETRTYEQYF. In nucleotides, the CDR3 is TGTGCCATCAGTCAGGAGGAGACTAGAACCTACGAGCAGTACTTC.

This clone showed up just a few times. The chain has TRBV19 and TRBJ2-7; 11 nucleotides align to TRBD2. In germline, CDR1 is LNHDA, CDR2 SQIVND (reference sequence). This CDR3 spans 13 amino acids. The J segment lost 3 bases and the V segment lost 9 bases, leaving 4 bases of the junction unmatched. The DNA of the CDR3 is TGTGCCAGGGAAACTAGCGGGGGCTACGAGCAGTACTTC. It encodes CARETSGGYEQYF.

This clone was counted a few times. This chain's CDR3 is CASSLAAGGYTF. DNA of the CDR3: TGTGCCAGCAGCTTAGCGGCTGGTGGCTACACCTTC. V gene TRBV11-2 combines with J gene TRBJ1-2; unclear D gene. The CDR3 length is 12 residues. V lost 1 base and J 7 bases, leaving 7 bases between the germline ends. Germline CDR1 SGHAT, CDR2 FQNNGV.

The V and J genes are TRBV4-1 and TRBJ1-1; D unclear. V lost 0 bases and J lost 5, with 13 bases in between. Per the germline V gene, CDR1 is MGHRA and CDR2 is YSYEKL. This CDR3 spans 15 amino acids. CDR3 nucleotide sequence: TGCGCCAGCAGCCAAGAGGGCAGCCGAGGAACTGAAGCTTTCTTT. Its translation is CASSQEGSRGTEAFF.

The chain employs TRBV7-6 and TRBJ2-1; 8 bases are shared with TRBD2. This CDR3 has 15 residues. The junction had 7 bases not matched to a gene; V was cut back by 1 base and J by 8 bases. Germline lookup yields CDR1 SGHVS and CDR2 FNYEAQ. The CDR3 loop is CASSLGSGGGDEQFF. The CDR3 nucleotides are TGTGCCAGCAGCTTAGGGAGCGGGGGCGGCGATGAGCAGTTCTTC. Drawing the rest from reference TRBV7-6 and TRBJ2-1, the complete variable domain is GAGVSQSPRYKVTKRGQDVALRCDPISGHVSLYWYRQALGQGPEFLTYFNYEAQQDKSGLPNDRFSAERPEGSISTLTIQRTEQRDSAMYRCASSLGSGGGDEQFFGPGTRLTVL.

This clone was seen a handful of times. The chain is built from TRBV19 and TRBJ2-1, with unresolved D. The V gene's germline CDR1 is LNHDA and CDR2 SQIVND (reference sequence). V dropped 3 bases and J dropped 5 bases, with 8 bases sitting between them. The CDR3 runs to 13 residues. CDR3 in amino acids: CASSIGINNEQFF. CDR3 in DNA: TGTGCCAGTAGTATTGGGATTAACAATGAGCAGTTCTTC.

This clone has only one observation. V is TRBV6-1 and J is TRBJ2-2; D ambiguous. Trimming removed 4 bases from V and 0 bases from J, with 12 bases in between. CDR1 is MNHNS, CDR2 SASEGT, per germline. The length of the CDR3 is 16 residues. CDR3 sequence reads: CASSVQSFPNTGELFF. The CDR3 nucleotides are TGTGCCAGCAGTGTACAGTCATTTCCGAACACCGGGGAGCTGTTTTTT.

The chain recombines TRBV7-9 with TRBJ2-1; tentatively, D is TRBD1 or TRBD2 (5 bases each). Trimming shortened V by 6 bases and J by 1 base, and 10 bases separated the two germline ends. Germline-derived CDR1 and CDR2 are SEHNR and FQNEAQ (reference sequence). The CDR3 is 14 residues long. The CDR3 nucleotides read TGTGCCAGCAGTCGGGACCTTTCCTACAATGAGCAGTTCTTC. Translated, it gives CASSRDLSYNEQFF.

This clone was seen a handful of times. CDR3 sequence reads: CASSRDSGSNQPQHF. CDR3 sequence (DNA): TGTGCCAGCAGCCGGGACAGTGGTAGCAATCAGCCCCAGCATTTT. The chain uses TRBV6-6 and TRBJ1-5; TRBD1 matches 7 bases. Germline V gene sequence: CDR1 MNHNY, CDR2 SVGAGI (reference sequence). This CDR3 comprises 15 residues. The junction had 5 bases not matched to a gene; V was cut back by 6 bases and J by 0 bases.

The V call is TRBV9, the J call TRBJ2-3, with D possibly being TRBD2 (6 bases). V lost 1 base and J lost 4, with 13 bases in between. CDR3 length: 15 residues. The germline gives CDR1 SGDLS, CDR2 YYNGEE. In DNA, the CDR3 is TGTGCCAGCAGCGTAAGTGGGGGGTTCGCAGATACGCAGTATTTT. It translates to CASSVSGGFADTQYF.

Only one count was recorded for this clone. This rearrangement joins TRBV7-2 to TRBJ2-5; TRBD2 agrees at 9 bases. The CDR3 extends over 15 amino acids. The trim removed 1 base at V and 2 bases at J, leaving 2 bases unmatched. Germline V gene data show CDR1 as SGHTA and CDR2 as FQGNSA. The CDR3 DNA reads TGTGCCAGCAGCTTAGAGCGGGGGGTTCAAGAGACCCAGTACTTC. It specifies CASSLERGVQETQYF.

The rearrangement uses TRBV10-1 and TRBJ2-3, with D perhaps assigned TRBD1 or TRBD2 (5 bases each). CDR3 length equals 13 residues. CDR1 is WNHNN and CDR2 is SYGVQD in the germline V gene (reference sequence). Trimming stripped 0 bases from V and 8 bases from J, with 9 bases between. CDR3 in DNA: TGCGCCAGCAGTGAGTCCGGGGACGGTACGCAGTATTTT. It codes for CASSESGDGTQYF.